A single sample gave rise to the 32 T cell receptor beta chains below, sequenced in a study of OX40 agonist ivuxolimab in advanced cancers. Only in-frame clones appear in the TCRdb table, and some are missing; sequencing was by immunoSEQ multiplex PCR. Of around 70,000 clones listed, 80% to 85% are singletons. The specimen comprised CD4+ or CD8+ T cells sorted from blood, sampled in a trial of the OX40 agonist ivuxolimab. The receptor source for this set is an adult with an advanced solid tumor such as melanoma, head and neck, liver or kidney cancer.

The CDR3 loop reads CASSKTSVAQYF. The CDR3 DNA is TGTGCCAGCAGCAAGACCTCGGTCGCCCAGTACTTC. The rearrangement joins TRBV7-2 to TRBJ2-5; D uncertain. CDR3 length equals 12 residues. Trimming pared 5 bases from V and 9 bases from J, leaving 13 bases between. The germline V gene has CDR1 SGHTA and CDR2 FQGNSA.

This clone was counted a single time. This sequence joins TRBV29-1 and TRBJ2-7; 8 nucleotides line up with TRBD1. Germline CDR1 reads SQVTM; CDR2 reads ANQGSEA. After removal of 8 bases from V and 2 bases from J, the junction contained 5 bases not matched to a gene. The CDR3 loop spans 12 amino acids. CDR3 sequence: CSTRDRTYEQYF. The CDR3 nucleotides read TGCAGCACCCGGGACAGGACCTACGAGCAGTACTTC.

Details on this clone: It is likely a read error, because the conserved phenylalanine at the end of the CDR3 is missing. The rearrangement joins TRBV5-1 to TRBJ1-2; D may be TRBD1 (5 bases). Germline V gene lookup returns CDR1 SGHRS and CDR2 YFSETQ. Between the trimmed V and J ends, which lost 3 bases and 8 bases, there was a span of 11 bases. This CDR3 is built from 12 residues. CDR3 DNA: TGCGCCAGCAGCTCCGGGACTATAGGCTACACCCTC. Its translation: CASSSGTIGYTL.

This sequence joins TRBV30 and TRBJ1-4; D possibly corresponds to TRBD1 (5 bases). V dropped 1 base and J dropped 2 bases, with 20 bases sitting between them. Germline V gene sequence: CDR1 GTSNPN, CDR2 SVGIG (reference sequence). The CDR3 contains 18 residues. CDR3: CAWSDSEGTGDTNEKLFF. CDR3 in DNA: TGTGCCTGGAGTGACTCTGAGGGGACGGGGGATACTAATGAAAAACTGTTTTTT. Looking up the rest from reference TRBV30 and TRBJ1-4 gives the full variable domain: SQTIHQWPATLVQPVGSPLSLECTVEGTSNPNLYWYRQAAGRGLQLLFYSVGIGQISSEVPQNLSASRPQDRQFILSSKKLLLSDSGFYLCAWSDSEGTGDTNEKLFFGSGTQLSVL.

This clone has a handful of counts. The chain carries TRBV2 and TRBJ1-5, with unresolved D. Germline V gene lookup returns CDR1 SNHLY and CDR2 FYNNEI. V lost 5 bases to trimming and J lost 5 bases, with 16 bases between them. The CDR3 is 15 residues long. The CDR3 DNA reads TGTGCCAGCAGTCCTCGGGGAGGGCTCGATCAGCCCCAGCATTTT. This codes for CASSPRGGLDQPQHF.

The V gene is TRBV28, the J gene TRBJ2-5; 7 bases line up with TRBD1. The CDR3 sequence is 15 residues long. With 7 bases clipped from V and 5 bases from J, the junction kept 13 bases outside the gene matches. Germline V gene sequence: CDR1 MDHEN, CDR2 SYDVKM. This CDR3 reads CASKGASSPWETQYF. The CDR3 nucleotides read TGTGCCAGCAAGGGGGCATCATCCCCCTGGGAGACCCAGTACTTC.

The chain joins TRBV7-8 to TRBJ1-1, with a tentative D call TRBD1 (5 bases). Trimming took off 1 base at V and 3 bases at J, with 12 bases between the two ends. The CDR3 has 15 residues. Germline V gives CDR1 SGHVS, CDR2 FQNEAQ. The CDR3 region has the DNA TGTGCCAGCAGCTTAGAGGCGCGAGGGGACACTGAAGCTTTCTTT. Translated: CASSLEARGDTEAFF.

As concerns this clone: The same CDR3 is also encoded by other DNA sequences in this sample. The rearrangement uses TRBV5-1 and TRBJ2-2; 11 nucleotides agree with TRBD1. Germline CDR1 SGHRS, CDR2 YFSETQ. This CDR3 is 16 amino acids long. The V and J ends lost 4 bases and 0 bases, in that order; junction bases with no gene match: 2. This CDR3 reads CASSTGQGANTGELFF. CDR3 coding DNA: TGCGCCAGCAGCACGGGACAGGGGGCGAACACCGGGGAGCTGTTTTTT.

The chain carries TRBV2 and TRBJ2-5; D unclear. Germline CDR1 and CDR2: SNHLY and FYNNEI. Between the trimmed V and J ends, which lost 7 bases and 2 bases, there was a span of 11 bases. The CDR3 length is 13 residues. The chain's CDR3 is CASKDGSQETQYF. The CDR3 coding sequence is TGTGCCAGCAAGGACGGTTCACAAGAGACCCAGTACTTC.

The rearrangement uses TRBV28 and TRBJ1-2, with D tentatively TRBD1 (5 bases). Germline assignment: CDR1 MDHEN and CDR2 SYDVKM. The CDR3 contains 15 residues. V shed 2 bases and J shed 4 bases, with 14 bases lying between them. This CDR3 is CASSLEGLSGYGYTF. CDR3 nucleotides: TGTGCCAGCAGTTTAGAGGGGCTTAGCGGCTATGGCTACACCTTC.

The V and J genes are TRBV4-2 and TRBJ2-3, with 8 bases identical to TRBD2. This CDR3 is 17 amino acids long. V shed 0 bases and J 4 bases; nucleotides not matched to a gene: 9. Germline V gene data show CDR1 as LGHNA and CDR2 as YNFKEQ. The CDR3 protein is CASSQEWAGGNADTQYF. CDR3 DNA: TGTGCCAGCAGCCAAGAATGGGCGGGGGGAAACGCAGATACGCAGTATTTT.

The rearrangement uses TRBV30 and TRBJ2-5, with D hard to call. Trimming removed 0 bases from V and 4 bases from J, with 6 bases in between. The germline V gene encodes CDR1 GTSNPN and CDR2 SVGIG (reference sequence). The CDR3 is 12 residues long. For the CDR3, the DNA is TGTGCCTGGAGTGTACTGGGAGAGACCCAGTACTTC. It codes for CAWSVLGETQYF.

The genes are TRBV10-3 and TRBJ2-3, with a possible D match to TRBD1 (5 bases). In germline, CDR1 is ENHRY, CDR2 SYGVKD. The CDR3 has 13 amino acids. V was shortened by 10 bases and J by 2 bases, with 13 bases between the two germline ends. CDR3 in amino acids: CATLDRNTDTQYF. As DNA, the CDR3 is TGTGCCACCTTAGACAGAAACACAGATACGCAGTATTTT.

The chain joins TRBV2 to TRBJ1-1, with a weak D call TRBD1 (6 bases). CDR1 and CDR2 from the germline V gene are SNHLY and FYNNEI. V dropped 6 bases and J dropped 5 bases, with 13 bases sitting between them. This CDR3 comprises 13 residues. CDR3 bases: TGTGCCAGCAGGACAGGTTGGGGAACTGAAGCTTTCTTT. This translates into CASRTGWGTEAFF.

The chain uses TRBV30 and TRBJ2-2; 9 nucleotides match TRBD1. Germline V CDR1 and CDR2: GTSNPN, SVGIG (reference sequence). J was trimmed by 6 bases and V by 3 bases; bases with no gene match: 2. The CDR3 sequence is 13 residues long. CDR3 amino acids: CAWRRTGAGELFF. The CDR3 nucleotides read TGTGCCTGGAGACGGACAGGGGCCGGGGAGCTGTTTTTT.

The chain joins TRBV7-9 to TRBJ2-7; TRBD1 aligns across 7 bases. The ends lost 5 bases at V and 4 bases at J; junction bases unmatched: 8. Germline CDR1 reads SEHNR; CDR2 reads FQNEAQ (reference sequence). CDR3 length: 14 residues. The CDR3 sequence is CASSMGQRPYEQYF. In nucleotides, the CDR3 is TGTGCCAGCAGCATGGGACAGCGACCGTACGAGCAGTACTTC.

The chain is built from TRBV4-1 and TRBJ1-5, with D maybe TRBD1 (6 bases). With 1 base removed from V and 5 bases from J, the gap between germline ends came to 21 bases. Looked up from germline, CDR1 is MGHRA and CDR2 is YSYEKL. This CDR3 is 18 amino acids long. CDR3 sequence reads: CASSQVPQSGASDQPQHF. CDR3 coding DNA: TGCGCCAGCAGCCAAGTTCCTCAATCGGGGGCGTCCGATCAGCCCCAGCATTTT.

The gene calls are TRBV11-3 and TRBJ2-3, with D unclear. The CDR3 runs 14 residues. Trimming cost V 4 bases and J 3 bases, with 11 bases left between them. CDR1 is SGHNT, CDR2 YENEEA, per germline. CDR3 DNA sequence: TGTGCCAGCAGCTCCTCTCGGGCAACAGATACGCAGTATTTT. Translated, it gives CASSSSRATDTQYF.

The rearrangement uses TRBV7-8 and TRBJ1-5, with 7 bases that match TRBD1. V lost 5 bases, J lost 5 bases, and 6 bases stayed unmatched. Looked up from germline, CDR1 is SGHVS and CDR2 is FQNEAQ. The CDR3 runs 14 residues. The CDR3 sequence: CASSPGGFDQPQHF. CDR3 in DNA: TGTGCCAGCAGCCCAGGGGGGTTTGATCAGCCCCAGCATTTT.

The rearrangement links TRBV9 to TRBJ1-1; D remains ambiguous. CDR1 is SGDLS, CDR2 YYNGEE, per germline. The CDR3 has 15 residues. V lost 0 bases and J 4 bases, leaving 13 bases between the germline ends. CDR3 loop: CASSVVSGFLTEAFF. The CDR3 nucleotides read TGTGCCAGCAGCGTAGTCTCCGGGTTCCTCACTGAAGCTTTCTTT.

The rearrangement joins TRBV11-2 to TRBJ2-7; D is uncertain. The V gene's germline CDR1 is SGHAT and CDR2 FQNNGV. V lost 0 bases and J lost 1, with 10 bases in between. This CDR3 spans 15 amino acids. Here the CDR3 reads CASSLDLGLSYEQYF. CDR3 nucleotide sequence: TGTGCCAGCAGCTTAGATTTAGGGTTGTCCTACGAGCAGTACTTC.

The chain links TRBV2 to TRBJ1-1; TRBD1 aligns across 7 bases. The J segment lost 2 bases and the V segment lost 4 bases, leaving 1 base of the junction unmatched. This CDR3 contains 13 residues. Germline V gives CDR1 SNHLY, CDR2 FYNNEI. In DNA, the CDR3 is TGTGCCAGCAGTGGGGACAGAAACACTGAAGCTTTCTTT. Amino acid sequence: CASSGDRNTEAFF.

The chain couples TRBV19 to TRBJ1-5; the match to TRBD1 covers 7 bases. V dropped 9 bases and J dropped 4; count of bases not matched to a gene: 12. The CDR3 covers 15 residues. In germline, CDR1 is LNHDA, CDR2 SQIVND (reference sequence). CDR3 coding DNA: TGTGCCAGCTCGAACGCCGGGACAGATAATCAGCCCCAGCATTTT. It codes for CASSNAGTDNQPQHF.

This clone was found a few times. The genes are TRBV28 and TRBJ2-7, with 7 nucleotides matching TRBD1. With V trimmed by 6 bases and J by 6 bases, 8 bases remained unmatched. This CDR3 spans 13 amino acids. In germline, CDR1 is MDHEN, CDR2 SYDVKM. CDR3 region: CASRPTGSREQYV. CDR3 DNA sequence: TGTGCCAGCAGGCCGACAGGGTCCCGCGAGCAGTACGTC.

V gene TRBV7-2 combines with J gene TRBJ1-1; D gene ambiguous. This CDR3 spans 16 amino acids. Germline lookup yields CDR1 SGHTA and CDR2 FQGNSA. V lost 0 bases, J lost 3 bases, and 14 bases lay in between. The CDR3 nucleotides are TGTGCCAGCAGCTTAGCGGCGTCCGGGGTGGACACTGAAGCTTTCTTT. Protein: CASSLAASGVDTEAFF.

V usage is TRBV4-1 and J usage is TRBJ2-3, with 9 nucleotides matching TRBD2. Germline values: CDR1 MGHRA, CDR2 YSYEKL. This CDR3 has 17 amino acids. Germline trimming cut 2 bases from V and 6 bases from J; bases unmatched to any gene: 12. The CDR3 region has the DNA TGCGCCAGCAGCCAATTGCAGGGCGGGGGGGGCCCCGATACGCAGTATTTT. Protein sequence: CASSQLQGGGGPDTQYF.

The gene calls are TRBV7-2 and TRBJ2-6; the match to TRBD1 covers 9 bases. V gave up 4 bases and J gave up 6 bases; unmatched junction bases: 10. The CDR3 length is 17 residues. CDR1 and CDR2 (germline): SGHTA, FQGNSA. The CDR3: CASSYPGQGSTANVLTF. The CDR3 DNA sequence: TGTGCCAGCAGCTACCCGGGACAGGGCTCTACGGCCAACGTCCTGACTTTC.

J is TRBJ2-3 and V is TRBV7-2; D not resolved. V lost 5 bases, J lost 1 base, and 10 bases lay in between. Germline-derived CDR1 and CDR2 are SGHTA and FQGNSA. The CDR3 sequence is 14 residues long. The CDR3 here is CASSLGWGTDTQYF. The DNA for the CDR3 is TGTGCCAGCAGCCTAGGATGGGGCACAGATACGCAGTATTTT.

The rearrangement joins TRBV5-1 to TRBJ2-3; no clear D. Deletions cut 0 bases from V and 5 bases from J, with 7 bases between. CDR1 and CDR2 from the germline V gene are SGHRS and YFSETQ. This CDR3 contains 13 residues. The CDR3: CASSLGIRDTQYF. In DNA, the CDR3 is TGCGCCAGCAGCTTGGGAATAAGAGATACGCAGTATTTT.

The CDR3 DNA is TGTGCCAGTAGTATAGGAGGGGCCCGCACTGAAGCTTTCTTT. Encoded protein: CASSIGGARTEAFF. The chain joins TRBV19 to TRBJ1-1; possible D gene TRBD1, 5 bases. The length of the CDR3 is 14 residues. Germline assignment: CDR1 LNHDA and CDR2 SQIVND (reference sequence). Trimming pared 1 base from V and 4 bases from J, leaving 10 bases between.

The rearrangement links TRBV9 to TRBJ2-1, with 12 bases matching TRBD2. The J segment lost 8 bases and the V segment lost 4 bases, leaving 7 bases of the junction unmatched. Germline values: CDR1 SGDLS, CDR2 YYNGEE. This CDR3 has 15 amino acids. Written as DNA, the CDR3 is TGTGCCAGCAGCCATCTAGCGGGAGGGATCGATGAGCAGTTCTTC. Amino acids: CASSHLAGGIDEQFF.

The CDR3 DNA sequence: TGTGCCAGCAGCCCCGGGACAGGGGCTGGGGAAAAACTGTTTTTT. Translated, it gives CASSPGTGAGEKLFF. V and J are TRBV7-2 and TRBJ1-4, with 10 bases aligning to TRBD1. After removal of 5 bases from V and 8 bases from J, the junction contained 8 bases not matched to a gene. The CDR3 spans 15 residues. Per germline, CDR1 SGHTA and CDR2 FQGNSA.